The 19 T cell receptor beta chains below were found in one sample sequenced in a study of blood T cell repertoires in COVID-19. TCRdb's table, derived via immunoSEQ multiplex PCR, lists solely in-frame clones and lacks some. Of approximately 170,000 clones in the sample, roughly nine tenths were seen once. Material for sequencing was peripheral blood. The receptor set was obtained from a man between 60 and 75 years old with active or convalescent COVID-19.

This chain connects TRBV19 to TRBJ1-2; 10 nucleotides match TRBD1. V shed 8 bases and J 5 bases; nucleotides not matched to a gene: 8. The CDR3 contains 14 residues. The germline CDR1 and CDR2 sequences are LNHDA and SQIVND (reference sequence). CDR3 loop: CASFLTGGAYGYTF. For the CDR3, the DNA is TGTGCCAGTTTCTTGACAGGGGGCGCTTATGGCTACACCTTC.

V is TRBV5-1 and J is TRBJ1-1; 9 bases align to TRBD1. The V segment lost 4 bases and the J segment 5 bases; nucleotides outside the gene matches: 9. CDR3 length: 15 residues. Germline CDR1 reads SGHRS; CDR2 reads YFSETQ. This CDR3 reads CASSELTGGTTEAFF. DNA for the CDR3: TGCGCCAGCAGCGAACTGACAGGGGGGACTACTGAAGCTTTCTTT.

The chain recombines TRBV9 with TRBJ1-3; TRBD1 matches at 8 bases. Germline CDR1 reads SGDLS; CDR2 reads YYNGEE. The CDR3 loop spans 16 amino acids. J lost 0 bases, V lost 4 bases, and 6 bases had no gene match. The CDR3 DNA reads as TGTGCCAGCAGCAAGGACAGGGAAGCCTCTGGAAACACCATATATTTT. It specifies CASSKDREASGNTIYF.

The chain uses TRBV19 and TRBJ1-1, with D possibly matching TRBD1 (5 bases). Trimming removed 3 bases at V and 4 bases at J, with 12 bases between. CDR1 is LNHDA and CDR2 is SQIVND in the germline V gene (reference sequence). The CDR3 sequence is 14 residues long. The DNA of the CDR3 is TGTGCCAGTAGTATTAAAGTAGGGGTCACTGAAGCTTTCTTT. Translating it yields CASSIKVGVTEAFF.

V is TRBV9 and J is TRBJ2-5, with 11 positions matching TRBD2. J was trimmed by 5 bases and V by 0 bases; bases with no gene match: 6. CDR1 and CDR2 from the germline V gene are SGDLS and YYNGEE. The length of the CDR3 is 16 residues. The CDR3 protein is CASSVVGSGGAETQYF. The CDR3 DNA follows: TGTGCCAGCAGCGTAGTGGGTAGCGGGGGGGCCGAGACCCAGTACTTC.

This rearrangement joins TRBV7-6 to TRBJ2-7, with 9 bases aligning to TRBD1. Looked up from germline, CDR1 is SGHVS and CDR2 is FNYEAQ. The CDR3 sequence is 16 residues long. Trimming removed 0 bases from V and 2 bases from J; junction bases left unmatched: 5. CDR3 DNA: TGTGCCAGCAGCTTAGCCGAGGGACAGGGCGCCTACGAGCAGTACTTC. It yields the protein CASSLAEGQGAYEQYF.

This chain joins TRBV18 and TRBJ2-7; 8 bases map to TRBD2. The CDR3 contains 15 residues. Germline V gives CDR1 KGHSH, CDR2 LQKENI. Trimming at V came to 6 bases and at J to 1 base, leaving 8 bases not matched to a gene. The CDR3 is CASSRSGSISYEQYF. CDR3 nucleotide sequence: TGTGCCAGCTCTCGGAGCGGGAGTATTTCCTACGAGCAGTACTTC.

On this clone itself: Other DNA sequences in the sample encode the same CDR3. This rearrangement joins TRBV18 to TRBJ2-2; maybe TRBD1 (5 bases). The CDR3 extends over 15 amino acids. The V gene lost 2 bases and the J gene lost 2 bases, with 9 bases spanning the gap. Germline CDR1 is KGHSH and CDR2 is LQKENI. The CDR3: CASSPGQGNTGELFF. CDR3 sequence (DNA): TGTGCCAGCTCACCAGGGCAGGGCAACACCGGGGAGCTGTTTTTT.

CDR3 nucleotides: TGTGCCAGCAGTCACCCGGGACTAGCGGGGGGGCTTAGCACAGATACGCAGTATTTT. As protein: CASSHPGLAGGLSTDTQYF. The chain employs TRBV7-2 and TRBJ2-3; 16 nucleotides line up with TRBD2. V lost 6 bases to trimming and J lost 0 bases; unmatched junction nucleotides: 9. CDR1 is SGHTA and CDR2 is FQGNSA in the germline V gene. The CDR3 loop spans 19 amino acids.

V and J are TRBV2 and TRBJ2-2; D remains unclear. CDR1 and CDR2 from the germline V gene are SNHLY and FYNNEI. Trimming took 5 bases from V and 4 from J, leaving 5 bases between them. The CDR3 loop spans 12 amino acids. In DNA, the CDR3 is TGTGCCAGCAGTTCAGGCACCGGGGAGCTGTTTTTT. Residues: CASSSGTGELFF.

In this sample, this clone turned up once. The chain couples TRBV2 to TRBJ1-2; a weak D match, TRBD1 (6 bases). Germline CDR1 is SNHLY and CDR2 is FYNNEI. The V end lost 8 bases, the J end lost 6 bases, and 16 bases lay between the germline ends. This CDR3 spans 13 amino acids. CDR3 in DNA: TGTGCCAGCGGTCCGCAGGGGCTCAATGGCTACACCTTC. Amino acids: CASGPQGLNGYTF.

The chain links TRBV7-2 to TRBJ2-3; 9 nucleotides match TRBD1. The V and J ends lost 5 bases and 5 bases, in that order; junction bases with no gene match: 11. From germline, CDR1 is SGHTA and CDR2 FQGNSA. The CDR3 spans 16 residues. The CDR3 is CASSPSWGQGRDTQYF. Here the CDR3 DNA reads TGTGCCAGCAGCCCCAGCTGGGGACAGGGCCGAGATACGCAGTATTTT.

V is TRBV2 and J is TRBJ1-3; D possibly corresponds to TRBD1 (6 bases). Trimming removed 6 bases at V and 6 bases at J, with 15 bases between. The germline gives CDR1 SNHLY, CDR2 FYNNEI. The CDR3 totals 14 residues. CDR3 in amino acids: CASRVTGLENTIYF. The CDR3 DNA sequence: TGTGCCAGCAGGGTAACAGGGTTGGAAAACACCATATATTTT.

The count of this clone is one. The chain combines TRBV27 with TRBJ2-2; possible D gene TRBD1, 5 bases. The CDR3 length is 14 residues. Germline V gene sequence: CDR1 MNHEY, CDR2 SMNVEV (reference sequence). V lost 1 base and J lost 2, with 5 bases in between. The CDR3 spells CASSLWTNTGELFF. The CDR3 DNA reads as TGTGCCAGCAGTTTATGGACAAACACCGGGGAGCTGTTTTTT.

The chain combines TRBV5-1 with TRBJ1-5; TRBD1 matches at 10 bases. V lost 2 bases, J lost 5 bases, and 4 bases stayed unmatched. Germline V gives CDR1 SGHRS, CDR2 YFSETQ. The CDR3 covers 15 residues. The CDR3 here is CASSLGTGADQPQHF. CDR3 coding DNA: TGCGCCAGCAGCTTAGGGACAGGGGCCGATCAGCCCCAGCATTTT.

This chain links TRBV27 with TRBJ2-1; weak D call: TRBD1 (6 bases). The V end lost 5 bases, the J end lost 10 bases, and 18 bases lay between the germline ends. In germline, CDR1 is MNHEY, CDR2 SMNVEV (reference sequence). The CDR3 is 14 residues long. CDR3 DNA sequence: TGTGCCAGCAGTGCCCCTGACAGGAGTAGGGAGCAGTTCTTC. Protein product: CASSAPDRSREQFF.

CDR3 sequence: CASSLDGTTRETQYF. The CDR3 region has the DNA TGCGCCAGCAGCTTGGATGGGACGACTAGGGAGACCCAGTACTTC. This chain connects TRBV5-1 to TRBJ2-5, with D possibly TRBD2 on 6 matching bases. Germline V gives CDR1 SGHRS, CDR2 YFSETQ. The V gene lost 0 bases and the J gene lost 5 bases, with 14 bases spanning the gap. The CDR3 is 15 residues long.

This chain uses TRBV21-1 with TRBJ2-2; the DNA was not used to check the table's D call, TRBD2. TRBV21-1 is listed as a pseudogene. There are 17 residues in the CDR3. The CDR3 loop is CASSKGEREGRTGELFF. The CDR3 bases are TGTGCCAGCAGCAAAGGCGAGCGGGAGGGCCGAACCGGGGAGCTGTTTTTT.

There are a few counts of this clone. The V and J genes are TRBV5-1 and TRBJ1-4, with 11 bases fitting TRBD1. Germline V lookup: CDR1 SGHRS, CDR2 YFSETQ. This CDR3 spans 14 amino acids. V was pared by 4 bases and J by 6 bases, with 2 bases of the junction left unmatched. This CDR3 is CASSPGQGDEKLFF. CDR3 bases: TGCGCCAGCAGCCCGGGACAGGGGGATGAAAAACTGTTTTTT.